Here is one T cell receptor (beta chain) with its context. The antigen is not known. Each population that was sorted was more than 98% pure. The sample is drawn from a study of beta chain features in type 1 diabetes. The germline V and J ends were trimmed by 4 bases and 7 bases, with 13 bases remaining between them. CDR1 KGHSH and CDR2 LQKENI come from the germline V gene. The CDR3 is 13 amino acids. Notes on the study in general: TCRB CDR3s were moderately but significantly shorter in Type 1 diabetes patients in all four CD4+ subsets.

The investigators reverse transcribed all of the isolated RNA, so they sequenced expressed TCRB transcripts. Assay used: immunoSEQ multiplex PCR; TCRdb lists only in-frame clones, some missing. The data hold some 250,000 clones, with about a tenth observed a single time. The chain uses TRBV18 and TRBJ1-2, with D uncertain. What was sequenced was naive CD4+ T cells from blood. This clonotype originated in a man aged 25-45 years with type 1 diabetes. CDR3 in amino acids: CASSQFDTVGYTF. CDR3 DNA sequence: TGTGCCAGCTCACAATTCGACACAGTTGGCTACACCTTC.